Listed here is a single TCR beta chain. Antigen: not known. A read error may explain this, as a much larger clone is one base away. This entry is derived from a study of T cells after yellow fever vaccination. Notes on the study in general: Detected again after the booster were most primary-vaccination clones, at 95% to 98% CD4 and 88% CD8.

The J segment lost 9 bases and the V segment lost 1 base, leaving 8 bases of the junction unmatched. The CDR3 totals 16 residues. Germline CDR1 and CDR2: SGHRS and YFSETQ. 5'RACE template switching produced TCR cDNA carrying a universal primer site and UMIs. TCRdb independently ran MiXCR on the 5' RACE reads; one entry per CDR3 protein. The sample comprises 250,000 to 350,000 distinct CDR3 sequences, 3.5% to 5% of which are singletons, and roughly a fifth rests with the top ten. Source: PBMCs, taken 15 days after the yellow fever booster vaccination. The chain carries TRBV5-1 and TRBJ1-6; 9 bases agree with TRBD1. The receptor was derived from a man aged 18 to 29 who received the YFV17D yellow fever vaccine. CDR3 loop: CASSLYPGQGCSPLHF. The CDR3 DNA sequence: TGCGCCAGCAGCTTGTACCCGGGACAGGGATGTTCACCCCTCCACTTT.